This T cell receptor (beta chain) is drawn from a study of blood T cell repertoires in COVID-19. The wider study: The analysed material was cDNA or gDNA that came from T cells, B-cell-depleted T cells, or PBMCs.

This clone was counted a single time. The germline gives CDR1 SGHVS, CDR2 FQNEAQ. There are 15 residues in the CDR3. Losses at the gene ends were 2 bases for V and 4 bases for J; bases not matched to a gene: 5. Here immunoSEQ multiplex PCR was the method, and the copy in TCRdb shows in-frame clones only, minus some. Of about 160,000 clones listed, 80% are singletons. The sequenced sample was PBMCs or T cells enriched from blood (not recorded which). The source of this sequence is a man aged 35 to 55 who had recovered from COVID-19. The chain uses TRBV7-8 and TRBJ1-3, with 7 bases fitting TRBD1. The CDR3 is CASSLSAGGGNTIYF. The CDR3 coding sequence is TGTGCCAGCAGCTTATCGGCAGGGGGAGGAAACACCATATATTTT. Variable domain in full (rest from reference TRBV7-8 and TRBJ1-3): GAGVSQSPRYKVAKRGQDVALRCDPISGHVSLFWYQQALGQGPEFLTYFQNEAQLDKSGLPSDRFFAERPEGSVSTLKIQRTQQEDSAVYLCASSLSAGGGNTIYFGEGSWLTVV.